These T cell receptor beta chains were read from a single sample in a study of T cell clonotyping in hematopoietic cell transplantation. Clones were read by immunoSEQ multiplex PCR, and TCRdb kept only the in-frame ones, dropping some. The sample shows tens of thousands of clones, 90% to 95% of them seen only once. The sample consisted of peripheral blood mononuclear cells. These receptors all stem from a woman aged 45 to 65 in good health. Some clones in this sample may be carry-over from other donors' samples. Both conserved end residues are part of each CDR3. D genes are given only for firm matches. Only some rows state a clone size, as once, few, many or a class for expanded clones.

>TRBV6-1|.|TRBJ2-2|.
TGTGCCAGCAGTGAATATCGTCACGGGGAGCTGTTTTTT
CASSEYRHGELFF
>TRBV30|.|TRBJ1-6|.
TGTGCCTGGAATGAGGGGACGGACTATAATTCACCCCTCCACTTT
CAWNEGTDYNSPLHF
>TRBV5-1|.|TRBJ2-3|.
TGCGCCAGCAGCTTGGAAGCGATGATAGATACGCAGTATTTT
CASSLEAMIDTQYF
>TRBV13|.|TRBJ1-6|TRBD1
TGTGCCAGCAGCAGAAACGACAGGGGCCGAGCCGATCACCTCCACTTT
CASSRNDRGRADHLHF
>TRBV10-3|.|TRBJ2-7|.
TGTGCCATCAGTGGACAGCAAAGTGTGCAGTACTTC
CAISGQQSVQYF
>TRBV6-5|.|TRBJ1-1|.
TGTGCCAGCAGCTCCCTCGGGAACACTGAAGCTTTCTTT
CASSSLGNTEAFF
>TRBV7-6|.|TRBJ2-5|.
TGTGCCAGCAGCTTATCCCAGCGCGCCGAGACCCAGTACTTC
CASSLSQRAETQYF
>TRBV4-2|.|TRBJ2-7|TRBD1
TGTGCCAGCAGCCAAGGAGACAGGGGGCTTTCCTACGAGCAGTACTTC
CASSQGDRGLSYEQYF
>TRBV7-2|.|TRBJ1-2|TRBD1
TGTGCCAGCAGCCCCCCAGTGGGGACAGGAGGCGGCTACACCTTC
CASSPPVGTGGGYTF
>TRBV7-3|once|TRBJ2-1|TRBD1
TGTGCCAGCAGCGCAGGGGGTCCCTACAATGAGCAGTTCTTC
CASSAGGPYNEQFF
>TRBV6-6|.|TRBJ2-1|.
TGTGCCAGCAGTAAACAGGGACAACTAGGCGAGCAGTTCTTC
CASSKQGQLGEQFF
>TRBV4-3|.|TRBJ2-1|.
TGCGCCAGCAGCCAAGGTCACAGTTCTCGGGAGCAGTTCTTC
CASSQGHSSREQFF
>TRBV5-1|.|TRBJ1-1|TRBD1
TGCGCCAGCAGCTTGCCAGGGACAGGCCCGAACACTGAAGCTTTCTTT
CASSLPGTGPNTEAFF
>TRBV7-3|.|TRBJ1-1|.
TGTGCCAGCAGCTCCTCTGCTAACACTGAAGCTTTCTTT
CASSSSANTEAFF
>TRBV6-5|once|TRBJ2-3|.
TGTGCCAGCAGTTACGGGGGGGGGCGCACAGATACGCAGTATTTT
CASSYGGGRTDTQYF
>TRBV5-1|.|TRBJ1-6|.
TGCGCCAGCAGTCCGGGAACTTCAAATTCACCCCTCCACTTT
CASSPGTSNSPLHF
>TRBV7-8|.|TRBJ1-1|.
TGTGCCAGCAGCTTACCAGGGGCTACTGAAGCTTTCTTT
CASSLPGATEAFF
>TRBV27|.|TRBJ2-2|.
TGTGCCAGCAGTCGAGGGGAAGGCGGGGAGCTGTTTTTT
CASSRGEGGELFF
>TRBV28|.|TRBJ2-3|TRBD2
TGTGCCAGCAGTTTTCGGCTAGCGGGGATCACCCATACGCAGTATTTT
CASSFRLAGITHTQYF
>TRBV7-2|.|TRBJ2-7|TRBD2
TGTGCCAGCAGCTTAGAAGGGACTAGCGGGGGGTACGAGCAGTACTTC
CASSLEGTSGGYEQYF
>TRBV19|.|TRBJ1-6|.
TGTGCCAGTGGCGTTAATTCACCCCTCCACTTT
CASGVNSPLHF
>TRBV7-2|.|TRBJ2-5|TRBD2
TGTGCCAGCAGCTCCCTAGCGGGGGGGCCTGATGTTATGGAGACCCAGTACTTC
CASSSLAGGPDVMETQYF
>TRBV2|.|TRBJ1-1|.
TGTGCCAGTCTTGACGATGGCGACGCTGAAGCTTTCTTT
CASLDDGDAEAFF
>TRBV7-2|.|TRBJ1-2|.
TGTGCCAGCAGCCCTTTGGGGAGGGGTTTTAACTACGGCTACACCTTC
CASSPLGRGFNYGYTF
>TRBV6-6|.|TRBJ2-4|.
TGTGCCAGCAGCCCCCCGGGGGCATGGGACATTCAGTACTTC
CASSPPGAWDIQYF
>TRBV6-1|.|TRBJ2-3|TRBD2
TGTGCCAGCAGAGAGCGGGGGATAGGTACAGATACGCAGTATTTT
CASRERGIGTDTQYF
>TRBV19|.|TRBJ2-7|TRBD2
TGTGCCAGTAAGCCCCGGGGGGGCTCGGTGTACGAGCAGTACTTC
CASKPRGGSVYEQYF
>TRBV9|.|TRBJ1-2|.
TGTGCCAGCAGCGGTCGGGCAGAATCCGCTAGCTACACCTTC
CASSGRAESASYTF
>TRBV15|.|TRBJ2-3|.
TGTGCCACCAGCAGAGAGGGCGGACTCGGCACAGATACGCAGTATTTT
CATSREGGLGTDTQYF
>TRBV10-1|.|TRBJ2-1|.
TGCGCCAGCAGTGAGTCGAGAGGGGCCATCGATGAGCAGTTCTTC
CASSESRGAIDEQFF
>TRBV30|few|TRBJ1-1|.
TGTGCCTGGACCGGGGGGTTGGGCACTGAAGCTTTCTTT
CAWTGGLGTEAFF
>TRBV11-3|.|TRBJ2-1|.
TGTGCCAGCAGCTCACCATCTAACAATGAGCAGTTCTTC
CASSSPSNNEQFF
>TRBV11-1|.|TRBJ2-5|.
TGTGCCAGCAGCTTGGGGGACTGGCGACAAGAGACCCAGTACTTC
CASSLGDWRQETQYF
>TRBV5-1|.|TRBJ2-5|TRBD2
TGCGCCAGCAGCTTGGGCTTCGAAGGACTAGCGGGGACTCAAGAGACCCAGTACTTC
CASSLGFEGLAGTQETQYF
>TRBV6-4|.|TRBJ2-2|.
TGTGCCAGCGGATCAACAGGGATCACCGGGGAGCTGTTTTTT
CASGSTGITGELFF
>TRBV11-2|.|TRBJ1-3|TRBD1
TGTGCCAGCAGCGTCGGACAGGGCGGAAACACCATATATTTT
CASSVGQGGNTIYF
>TRBV7-2|.|TRBJ1-5|.
TGTGCCGGCAGCTTAGGGGGAAAGTTGAGTAATCAGCCCCAGCATTTT
CAGSLGGKLSNQPQHF
>TRBV29-1|.|TRBJ2-1|.
TGCAGCGTTTGCGGGACCTTAGGGGATGAGCAGTTCTTC
CSVCGTLGDEQFF
>TRBV11-1|.|TRBJ1-6|.
TGTGCCAGCAGCTTAGACCGGGGTGCGAATTCACCCCTCCACTTT
CASSLDRGANSPLHF
>TRBV23-1|.|TRBJ1-1|.
TGCGCCAGCAGTCAAAGGGTTAACACTGAAGCTTTCTTT
CASSQRVNTEAFF
>TRBV5-1|.|TRBJ2-7|TRBD2
TGCGCCAGCAGCTTGGGGACTAGCGAGAACTACGAGCAGTACTTC
CASSLGTSENYEQYF
>TRBV7-2|.|TRBJ1-4|TRBD1
TGTGCCAGCAGCTTGGAAGGGGGGACAGCTAATGAAAAACTGTTTTTT
CASSLEGGTANEKLFF
>TRBV27|.|TRBJ1-1|.
TGTGCCAGCAGCCCTAGGGAGAACACTGAAGCTTTCTTT
CASSPRENTEAFF
>TRBV11-3|.|TRBJ2-5|.
TGTGCCAGCAGCCGCCCCAGGGAGTGGGAGACCCAGTACTTC
CASSRPREWETQYF
>TRBV27|.|TRBJ1-5|.
TGTGCCAGCAGCGCCTGGGCAGGGGCAACATCTAGCAATCAGCCCCAGCATTTT
CASSAWAGATSSNQPQHF
>TRBV11-2|.|TRBJ1-2|.
TGTGCCAGCAGTAGGTCGTACAGGGACGGCTACACCTTC
CASSRSYRDGYTF
>TRBV29-1|.|TRBJ1-2|.
TGCAGCGTTGAAAAACAGGCCGATGGCTACACCTTC
CSVEKQADGYTF
>TRBV11-3|.|TRBJ1-1|.
TGTGCCAGCAGCTTAGATCCCATCCAACTCACTGAAGCTTTCTTT
CASSLDPIQLTEAFF
>TRBV19|.|TRBJ1-2|TRBD1
TGTGCCACCTTCGGACAGGGAAACTATGGCTACACCTTC
CATFGQGNYGYTF
>TRBV5-4|.|TRBJ2-2|TRBD1
TGTGCCAGCAGCTCCAAAAGGGGGCCCGGACCTGCGAACACCGGGGAGCTGTTTTTT
CASSSKRGPGPANTGELFF
>TRBV7-6|.|TRBJ2-2|TRBD2
TGTGCCAGCAGCTTAGGCGGGGGAAACACCGGGGAGCTGTTTTTT
CASSLGGGNTGELFF
>TRBV9|.|TRBJ2-1|TRBD2
TGTGCCAGCAGCGGGGAGCATAGCGGGGGGCCCTTCAATGAGCAGTTCTTC
CASSGEHSGGPFNEQFF
>TRBV4-1|.|TRBJ2-3|.
TGCGCCAGCAGGTTGGAGGAGGAGGGGGTCACAGATACGCAGTATTTT
CASRLEEEGVTDTQYF
>TRBV28|.|TRBJ2-5|.
TGTGCCAGCAGTGCGCCCAGTCAAGAGACCCAGTACTTC
CASSAPSQETQYF
>TRBV5-1|.|TRBJ1-2|.
TGCGCCAGCAGCTTGATGAGGGATGGCAACTATGGCTACACCTTC
CASSLMRDGNYGYTF
>TRBV6-1|.|TRBJ2-7|.
TGTGCCAGCGATCTACAGAATCACGAGCAGTACTTC
CASDLQNHEQYF
>TRBV4-2|.|TRBJ1-2|.
TGTGCCAGCAGCCAAGTGACCGGGACACAGGAATTCCGCAGCGGCTACACCTTC
CASSQVTGTQEFRSGYTF
>TRBV7-3|.|TRBJ2-2|.
TGTGCCAGCAGCTTCCGGGGGGCCCATAACACCGGGGAGCTGTTTTTT
CASSFRGAHNTGELFF
>TRBV28|.|TRBJ1-2|.
TGTGCCAGCAGTTTTCCGGGGGCCGGCCCCTATGGCTACACCTTC
CASSFPGAGPYGYTF
>TRBV11-2|.|TRBJ1-5|.
TGTGCCAGCAGCTTAGGGGGGGGCCAGCCCCAGCATTTT
CASSLGGGQPQHF